This T cell receptor beta chain was identified in a study of Graves' ophthalmopathy and Graves' hyperthyroidism. Study-wide background: Peripheral blood sampling preceded any treatment and occurred at initial diagnosis.

This clonotype was picked up a small number of times. The CDR3 consists of 17 residues. Germline V gene lookup returns CDR1 KGHDR and CDR2 SFDVKD. The V and J ends lost 2 bases and 5 bases, in that order; junction bases with no gene match: 8. RNA transcripts were the template, and TCR beta CDR3 regions were amplified from them. Investigators did first-round RT-PCR with HTBI primers, then second-round multiplex PCR. MiXCR, run by TCRdb on the multiplex PCR reads, gives a single entry per CDR3 protein. The sample has 200,000 to 300,000 distinct CDR3 sequences, 40% to 50% seen once. V and J are TRBV24-1 and TRBJ1-5; 10 bases fit TRBD1. The receptor's source is an adult man with Graves' ophthalmopathy. Sequenced input: peripheral blood. The CDR3 sequence: CATSDSTPGTGDQPQHF. DNA of the CDR3: TGTGCCACCAGTGATTCAACCCCCGGGACAGGGGATCAGCCCCAGCATTTT.